This T cell receptor (beta chain) was recorded in a study of T cell changes during pregnancy in multiple sclerosis. Here immunoSEQ multiplex PCR was the method, and the copy in TCRdb shows in-frame clones only, minus some. This sample carries tens of thousands of clones, 90% of them seen once, and the ten largest clones take around 0.52%. Trimming cost V 0 bases and J 4 bases, with 9 bases left between them. Germline V gene sequence: CDR1 SEHNR, CDR2 FQNEAQ (reference sequence). The CDR3 extends over 14 amino acids. The TCR comes from a female donor with multiple sclerosis, enrolled in a pregnancy study. The material was CD4+ T cells from peripheral blood mononuclear cells, obtained in the second trimester of pregnancy. V gene TRBV7-9 combines with J gene TRBJ2-5; the D gene is possibly TRBD2 (6 bases). The CDR3 DNA sequence: TGTGCCAGCAGCTTAGCGCAGGGAGGAGAGACCCAGTACTTC. Translated: CASSLAQGGETQYF.